Below, 13 T cell receptor beta chains from the same sample are listed, as sequenced in a study of vaccination and CD4 T cells after COVID-19. Sequencing of the DNA from cultured CD4+ T cells was carried out with the Oncomine TCR Beta short-read assay. In TCRdb, the PCR reads were re-called with MiXCR into one record per CDR3 protein. Here the sample spans around 12,000 distinct CDR3 sequences, around 58% being singletons. Their antigen targets remain unknown. Treatment: approximately 9-day PBMC culture with coronavirus spike peptide pools or control peptides (ViraFEST assay). The sample comprised CD4+ T cells from blood, cultured in vitro. These receptors originate from a human donor who had recovered from COVID-19.

This clonotype has only one observation. This chain uses TRBV20-1 with TRBJ2-7, with a possible D match to TRBD2 (5 bases). This CDR3 is 14 amino acids long. Germline values: CDR1 DFQATT, CDR2 SNEGSKA (reference sequence). Deletions cut 2 bases from V and 4 bases from J, with 15 bases between. The chain's CDR3 is CSARLSLARYEQYF. In DNA form, the CDR3 reads TGCAGTGCTAGACTGTCCCTAGCTAGGTACGAGCAGTACTTC.

The V and J genes are TRBV19 and TRBJ1-2, with a tentative D call TRBD1 (5 bases). CDR1 and CDR2 (germline): LNHDA, SQIVND (reference sequence). Trimming took 6 bases from V and 2 from J, leaving 10 bases between them. The CDR3 contains 13 residues. The CDR3, as DNA: TGTGCCAGTAGCTCCAGGGTAAACTATGGCTACACCTTC. Translating gives CASSSRVNYGYTF.

This chain connects TRBV20-1 to TRBJ2-3, with 7 bases aligning to TRBD2. Per the germline V gene, CDR1 is DFQATT and CDR2 is SNEGSKA (reference sequence). V lost 6 bases, J lost 1 base, and 7 bases stayed unmatched. The CDR3 loop spans 14 amino acids. DNA of the CDR3: TGCAGTGCCCCCGGGCTAGCGGGCACAGATACGCAGTATTTT. It is translated as CSAPGLAGTDTQYF.

The chain carries TRBV20-1 and TRBJ2-1; D perhaps matches TRBD2 (6 bases). Trimming left V 0 bases short and J 7 bases short, with 16 bases between. The CDR3 length is 15 residues. Germline V gene lookup returns CDR1 DFQATT and CDR2 SNEGSKA (reference sequence). CDR3 DNA sequence: TGCAGTGCTAGAGATGTGGGGGAGGATTGGAATGAGCAGTTCTTC. Its protein product is CSARDVGEDWNEQFF.

J is TRBJ1-2 and V is TRBV20-1; D uncertain. Germline-derived CDR1 and CDR2 are DFQATT and SNEGSKA (reference sequence). Trimming stripped 0 bases from V and 8 bases from J, with 16 bases between. The CDR3 is 14 amino acids. CDR3 sequence: CSARDLGVSGGYTF. CDR3 bases: TGCAGTGCTAGAGATCTTGGAGTATCGGGCGGCTACACCTTC.

J is TRBJ1-5 and V is TRBV28; 9 positions agree with TRBD1. CDR1 is MDHEN, CDR2 SYDVKM, per germline. There are 13 residues in the CDR3. After removal of 6 bases from V and 5 bases from J, the junction contained 2 bases not matched to a gene. The CDR3 region has the DNA TGTGCCAGCAGAAGACAGGGGGATCAGCCCCAGCATTTT. Amino acids: CASRRQGDQPQHF.

The genes are TRBV6-2 or TRBV6-3 and TRBJ1-3, with 7 bases fitting TRBD1. Germline assignment: CDR1 MNHEY and CDR2 SVGEGT. V lost 2 bases to trimming and J lost 0 bases; unmatched junction nucleotides: 7. The CDR3 sequence is 17 residues long. CDR3 sequence: CASSYQGQTTSGNTIYF. The CDR3 DNA follows: TGTGCCAGCAGTTACCAGGGACAGACCACCTCTGGAAACACCATATATTTT.

This chain links TRBV7-9 with TRBJ2-1, with D unresolved. Trimming took off 2 bases at V and 2 bases at J, with 7 bases between the two ends. The germline gives CDR1 SEHNR, CDR2 FQNEAQ (reference sequence). The CDR3 is 14 residues long. CDR3 protein: CASSLSVAYNEQFF. The CDR3 DNA follows: TGTGCCAGCAGCTTATCGGTAGCCTACAATGAGCAGTTCTTC.

The V gene is TRBV30, the J gene TRBJ2-5, with D perhaps matching TRBD1 (6 bases). There are 13 residues in the CDR3. V lost 1 base and J lost 2, with 8 bases in between. CDR1 is GTSNPN and CDR2 is SVGIG in the germline V gene (reference sequence). Here the CDR3 reads CAWSAGTQETQYF. The CDR3, as DNA: TGTGCCTGGAGTGCCGGGACACAAGAGACCCAGTACTTC.

J is TRBJ2-7 and V is TRBV20-1; D may match TRBD1 or TRBD2 (5 bases each). Germline CDR1 and CDR2: DFQATT and SNEGSKA (reference sequence). Trimming stripped 3 bases from V and 6 bases from J, with 27 bases between. The CDR3 sequence is 17 residues long. The CDR3 spells CSARRGGFWGSSGEQYF. CDR3 nucleotide sequence: TGCAGTGCTAGGAGAGGTGGCTTTTGGGGGAGTTCGGGCGAGCAGTACTTC.

The chain carries TRBV11-2 and TRBJ1-2, with 7 positions matching TRBD1. The CDR3 totals 17 residues. With 0 bases clipped from V and 4 bases from J, the junction kept 11 bases outside the gene matches. Germline loops: CDR1 SGHAT, CDR2 FQNNGV. CDR3 in amino acids: CASSLDRAQGGRYGYTF. Written as DNA, the CDR3 is TGTGCCAGCAGCTTAGACCGCGCGCAGGGGGGCCGCTATGGCTACACCTTC.

This clonotype was picked up a small number of times. V gene TRBV7-8 combines with J gene TRBJ1-1; no clear D gene. Trimming left V 3 bases short and J 10 bases short, with 15 bases between. This CDR3 has 13 amino acids. Germline-derived CDR1 and CDR2 are SGHVS and FQNEAQ. This CDR3 reads CASSFDDTLGAFF. CDR3 in DNA: TGTGCCAGCAGCTTTGACGACACCCTGGGAGCTTTCTTT.

This clonotype has just a few counts. The genes are TRBV5-4 and TRBJ1-2; unclear D gene. V was pared by 3 bases and J by 1 base, with 16 bases between. This CDR3 is 16 amino acids long. CDR1 and CDR2 from the germline V gene are SGHNT and YYREEE (reference sequence). For the CDR3, the DNA is TGTGCCAGCAGCTCGGGGTGGGCAGCCGGTAACTATGGCTACACCTTC. Its translation: CASSSGWAAGNYGYTF.